The present TCR beta chain was sequenced within a study of shared clonotypes between healthy human individuals. This clone turned up a few times. Using immunoSEQ multiplex PCR, the repertoire was profiled, and TCRdb retains in-frame clones only, with some absent. The sample shows approximately 470,000 clones, roughly 80% of them seen only once. With V trimmed by 4 bases and J by 3 bases, 14 bases remained unmatched. The CDR3 loop spans 17 amino acids. Germline V lookup: CDR1 SGHNT, CDR2 YYREEE (reference sequence). Donors comprised only Caucasian adults living in Nashville, Tennessee. The sample was PBMCs. The source is a woman in her 40s in good health. Some clones in this sample may be carry-over from other donors' samples. V usage is TRBV5-4 and J usage is TRBJ2-5; 8 bases agree with TRBD1. CDR3: CASSQPQGEFIKETQYF. The CDR3 nucleotides read TGTGCCAGCAGCCAACCACAGGGGGAATTTATTAAAGAGACCCAGTACTTC.